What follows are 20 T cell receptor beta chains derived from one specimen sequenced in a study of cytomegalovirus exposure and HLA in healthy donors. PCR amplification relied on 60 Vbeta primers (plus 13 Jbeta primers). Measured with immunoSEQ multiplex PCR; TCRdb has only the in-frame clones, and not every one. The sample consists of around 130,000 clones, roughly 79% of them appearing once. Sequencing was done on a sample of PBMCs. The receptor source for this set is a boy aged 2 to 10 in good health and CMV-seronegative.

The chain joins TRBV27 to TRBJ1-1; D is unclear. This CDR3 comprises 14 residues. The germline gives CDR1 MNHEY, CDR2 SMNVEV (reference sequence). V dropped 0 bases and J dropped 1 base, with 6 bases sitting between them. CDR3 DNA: TGTGCCAGCAGTTTATCGTCCGGGAACACTGAAGCTTTCTTT. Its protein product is CASSLSSGNTEAFF.

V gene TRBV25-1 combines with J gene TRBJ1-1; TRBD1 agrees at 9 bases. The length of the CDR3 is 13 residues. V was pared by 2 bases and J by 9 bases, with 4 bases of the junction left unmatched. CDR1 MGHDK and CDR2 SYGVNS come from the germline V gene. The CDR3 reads CASSEGTGLKAFF. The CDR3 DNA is TGTGCCAGCAGTGAAGGGACAGGGCTGAAAGCTTTCTTT.

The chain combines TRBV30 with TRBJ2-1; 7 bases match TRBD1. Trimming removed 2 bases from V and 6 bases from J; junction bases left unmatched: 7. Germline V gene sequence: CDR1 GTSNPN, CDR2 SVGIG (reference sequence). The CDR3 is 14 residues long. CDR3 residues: CAWSLQGVVNEQFF. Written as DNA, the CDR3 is TGTGCCTGGAGTTTGCAGGGGGTGGTCAATGAGCAGTTCTTC.

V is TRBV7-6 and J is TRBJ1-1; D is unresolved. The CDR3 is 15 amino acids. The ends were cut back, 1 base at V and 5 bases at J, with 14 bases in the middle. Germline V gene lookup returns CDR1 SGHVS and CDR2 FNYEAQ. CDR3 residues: CASSLDETGITEAFF. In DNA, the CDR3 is TGTGCCAGCAGCTTAGATGAAACGGGGATTACTGAAGCTTTCTTT.

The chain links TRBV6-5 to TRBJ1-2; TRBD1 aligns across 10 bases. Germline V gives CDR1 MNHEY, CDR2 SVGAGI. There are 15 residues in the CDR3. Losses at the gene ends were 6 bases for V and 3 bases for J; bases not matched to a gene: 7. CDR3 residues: CASRTGTGVYYGYTF. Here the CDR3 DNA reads TGTGCCAGCAGGACCGGGACAGGGGTCTACTATGGCTACACCTTC.

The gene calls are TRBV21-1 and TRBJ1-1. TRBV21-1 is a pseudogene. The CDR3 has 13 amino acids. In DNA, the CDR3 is TGTGCCAGCAGCGGGGGGAGGGTTCCTGAAGCTTTCTTT. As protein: CASSGGRVPEAFF.

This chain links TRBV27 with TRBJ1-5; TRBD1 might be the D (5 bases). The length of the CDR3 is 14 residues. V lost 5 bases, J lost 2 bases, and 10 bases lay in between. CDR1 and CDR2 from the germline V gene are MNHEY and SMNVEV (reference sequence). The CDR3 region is CASSGGGGNQPQHF. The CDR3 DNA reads TGTGCCAGCAGTGGGGGGGGAGGCAATCAGCCCCAGCATTTT.

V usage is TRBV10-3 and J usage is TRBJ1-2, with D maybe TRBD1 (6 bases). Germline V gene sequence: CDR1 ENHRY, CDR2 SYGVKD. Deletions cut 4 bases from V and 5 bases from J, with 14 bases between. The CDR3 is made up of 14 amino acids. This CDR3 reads CAISGGTGLYGYTF. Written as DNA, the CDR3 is TGTGCCATCAGTGGTGGAACAGGGTTGTATGGCTACACCTTC.

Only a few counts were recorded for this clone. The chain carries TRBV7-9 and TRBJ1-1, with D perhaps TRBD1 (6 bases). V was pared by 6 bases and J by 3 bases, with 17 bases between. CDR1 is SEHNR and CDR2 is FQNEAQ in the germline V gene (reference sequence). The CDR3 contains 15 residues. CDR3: CASSHYRDGDTEAFF. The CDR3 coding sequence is TGTGCCAGCAGTCACTACAGGGATGGGGACACTGAAGCTTTCTTT. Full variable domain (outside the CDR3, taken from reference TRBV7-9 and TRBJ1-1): DTGVSQNPRHKITKRGQNVTFRCDPISEHNRLYWYRQTLGQGPEFLTYFQNEAQLEKSRLLSDRFSAERPKGSFSTLEIQRTEQGDSAMYLCASSHYRDGDTEAFFGQGTRLTVV.

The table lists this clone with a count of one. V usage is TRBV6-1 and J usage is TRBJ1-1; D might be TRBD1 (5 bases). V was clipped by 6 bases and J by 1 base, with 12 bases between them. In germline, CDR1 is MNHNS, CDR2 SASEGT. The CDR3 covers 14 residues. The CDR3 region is CASRLLGQNTEAFF. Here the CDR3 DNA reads TGTGCCAGCAGGCTTCTTGGACAGAACACTGAAGCTTTCTTT.

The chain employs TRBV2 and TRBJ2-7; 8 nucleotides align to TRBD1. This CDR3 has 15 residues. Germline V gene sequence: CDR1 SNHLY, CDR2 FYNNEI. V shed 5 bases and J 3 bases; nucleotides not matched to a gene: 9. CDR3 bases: TGTGCCAGCAGTCAAGGACAGGGCCAACTCTACGAGCAGTACGTC. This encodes CASSQGQGQLYEQYV.

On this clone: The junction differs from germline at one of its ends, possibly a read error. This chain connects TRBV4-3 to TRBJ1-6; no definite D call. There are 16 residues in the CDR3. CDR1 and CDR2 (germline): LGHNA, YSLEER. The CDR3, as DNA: TGCGCCAGCGGCCAAGTAGCCGGGTTGAATAATTCACCCCTCCACTTT. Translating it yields CASGQVAGLNNSPLHF.

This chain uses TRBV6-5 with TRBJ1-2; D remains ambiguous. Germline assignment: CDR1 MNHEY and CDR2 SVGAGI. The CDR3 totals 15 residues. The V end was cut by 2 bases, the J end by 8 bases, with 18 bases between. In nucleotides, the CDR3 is TGTGCCAGCAGTTACGGCTCGGAGGGCCTGACGGGCTACACCTTC. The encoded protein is CASSYGSEGLTGYTF.

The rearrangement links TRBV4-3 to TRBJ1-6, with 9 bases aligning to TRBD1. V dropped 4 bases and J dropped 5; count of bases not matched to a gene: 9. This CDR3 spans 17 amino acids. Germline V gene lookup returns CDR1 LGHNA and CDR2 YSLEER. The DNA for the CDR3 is TGCGCCAGCAGCCCCGCCGGACAGGGGAGGGATAATTCACCCCTCCACTTT. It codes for CASSPAGQGRDNSPLHF.

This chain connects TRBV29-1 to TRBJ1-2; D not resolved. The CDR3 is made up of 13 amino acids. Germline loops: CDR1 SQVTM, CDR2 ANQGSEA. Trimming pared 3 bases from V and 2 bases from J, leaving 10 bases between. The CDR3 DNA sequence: TGCAGCGTTGAGGGCAGTGGGAACTATGGCTACACCTTC. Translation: CSVEGSGNYGYTF. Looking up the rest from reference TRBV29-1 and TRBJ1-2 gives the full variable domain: SAVISQKPSRDICQRGTSLTIQCQVDSQVTMMFWYRQQPGQSLTLIATANQGSEATYESGFVIDKFPISRPNLTFSTLTVSNMSPEDSSIYLCSVEGSGNYGYTFGSGTRLTVV.

CDR3 bases: TGTGCCAGTAGTAACCCTGGCAGCTACAATGAGCAGTTCTTC. As protein: CASSNPGSYNEQFF. The chain has TRBV19 and TRBJ2-1, with D hard to call. CDR3 length: 14 residues. V lost 4 bases and J 3 bases, leaving 10 bases between the germline ends. From germline, CDR1 is LNHDA and CDR2 SQIVND (reference sequence).

The CDR3 protein is CATSRDATGINYEQYF. The CDR3 DNA is TGTGCCACCAGCAGAGATGCAACAGGCATCAACTACGAGCAGTACTTC. The chain recombines TRBV15 with TRBJ2-7, with a weak D call TRBD1 (5 bases). Trimming shortened V by 0 bases and J by 3 bases, and 15 bases separated the two germline ends. In germline, CDR1 is LNHNV, CDR2 YYDKDF (reference sequence). CDR3 size: 16 residues. Looking up the rest from reference TRBV15 and TRBJ2-7 gives the full variable domain: DAMVIQNPRYQVTQFGKPVTLSCSQTLNHNVMYWYQQKSSQAPKLLFHYYDKDFNNEADTPDNFQSRRPNTSFCFLDIRSPGLGDTAMYLCATSRDATGINYEQYFGPGTRLTVT.

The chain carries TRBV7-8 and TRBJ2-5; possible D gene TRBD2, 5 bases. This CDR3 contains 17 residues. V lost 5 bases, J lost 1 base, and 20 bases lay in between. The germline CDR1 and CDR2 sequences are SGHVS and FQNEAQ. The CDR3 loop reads CASSALGSTDFQETQYF. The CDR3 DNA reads TGTGCCAGCAGCGCCTTGGGGTCCACGGACTTCCAAGAGACCCAGTACTTC.

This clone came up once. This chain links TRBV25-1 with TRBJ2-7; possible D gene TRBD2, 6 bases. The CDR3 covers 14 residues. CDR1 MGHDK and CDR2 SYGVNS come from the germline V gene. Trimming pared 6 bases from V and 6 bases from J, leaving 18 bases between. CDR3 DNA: TGTGCCAGCAGCCCAGTGGGGGGATCTCCCGAGCAGTACTTC. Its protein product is CASSPVGGSPEQYF.

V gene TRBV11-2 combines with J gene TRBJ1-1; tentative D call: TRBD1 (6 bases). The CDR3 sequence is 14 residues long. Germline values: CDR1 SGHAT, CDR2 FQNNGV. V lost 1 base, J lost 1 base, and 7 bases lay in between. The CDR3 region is CASSLGGQNTEAFF. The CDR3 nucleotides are TGTGCCAGCAGCTTAGGGGGACAGAACACTGAAGCTTTCTTT.